The 28 T cell receptor beta chains presented below share a single source sample, sequenced in a study of early T cells in non-severe SARS-CoV-2 infection (dated by TCRdb to the early 2020s). Library preparation used 5' RACE. Sequenced using a NextSeq 500. TCRdb took the public reads, trimmed them with fastp at Q25, ran MiXCR for clone calling and kept in-frame beta chains. Duplicate CDR3 protein sequences are folded into a single record with the most common DNA and genes. Across this sample there are about 28,000 distinct CDR3 sequences, with about 5.8% seen only once. The ten largest make up about 24% of the sample. The sequenced sample consisted of whole blood. The receptors derive from an adult who was a healthcare worker with PCR-confirmed SARS-CoV-2 infection or an uninfected control (not recorded which).

The sample holds many counts of this clonotype. The rearrangement links TRBV5-6 to TRBJ1-5, with D hard to call. V dropped 2 bases and J dropped 4 bases, with 4 bases sitting between them. The germline V gene encodes CDR1 SGHDT and CDR2 YYEEEE. The CDR3 is made up of 12 amino acids. This CDR3 is CASSFRNQPQHF. The CDR3 DNA reads as TGTGCCAGCAGCTTCAGAAATCAGCCCCAGCATTTT. Full variable domain (outside the CDR3, taken from reference TRBV5-6 and TRBJ1-5): DAGVTQSPTHLIKTRGQQVTLRCSPKSGHDTVSWYQQALGQGPQFIFQYYEEEERQRGNFPDRFSGHQFPNYSSELNVNALLLGDSALYLCASSFRNQPQHFGDGTRLSIL.

This clonotype showed up many times. The gene calls are TRBV20-1 and TRBJ2-7; D gene ambiguous. Between the trimmed V and J ends, which lost 3 bases and 5 bases, there was a span of 8 bases. Germline V gene lookup returns CDR1 DFQATT and CDR2 SNEGSKA (reference sequence). This CDR3 has 11 amino acids. The CDR3 DNA sequence: TGCAGTGCTAGTCTAATGAACGAGCAGTACTTC. Protein: CSASLMNEQYF.

This clonotype has at least ten counts. The chain links TRBV4-2 to TRBJ2-1, with 13 bases aligning to TRBD2. The CDR3 has 18 residues. V dropped 0 bases and J dropped 2; count of bases not matched to a gene: 4. The germline gives CDR1 LGHNA, CDR2 YNFKEQ. The CDR3 sequence: CASSQDSTSGGAYNEQFF. Written as DNA, the CDR3 is TGTGCCAGCAGCCAAGATAGCACTAGCGGGGGGGCCTACAATGAGCAGTTCTTC.

This clonotype was recorded at least ten times. This chain uses TRBV20-1 with TRBJ2-7; D ambiguous. Germline V gene data show CDR1 as DFQATT and CDR2 as SNEGSKA (reference sequence). With 4 bases removed from V and 3 bases from J, the gap between germline ends came to 10 bases. The CDR3 is made up of 12 amino acids. CDR3 sequence: CSATPASYEQYF. The CDR3 DNA reads TGCAGTGCTACCCCGGCCAGCTACGAGCAGTACTTC.

This clonotype appeared many times. The chain has TRBV20-1 and TRBJ1-4; perhaps TRBD1 as D (6 bases). The CDR3 consists of 16 residues. V lost 0 bases and J lost 5, with 16 bases in between. The V gene's germline CDR1 is DFQATT and CDR2 SNEGSKA (reference sequence). CDR3 nucleotide sequence: TGCAGTGCTAGAGATCGAGCCACAGGGACGAATGAAAAACTGTTTTTT. The encoded protein is CSARDRATGTNEKLFF.

This clonotype showed up just a few times. This CDR3 reads CASSQPGQGIDEQFF. For the CDR3, the DNA is TGTGCCAGCAGCCAACCGGGACAGGGGATCGATGAGCAGTTCTTC. V usage is TRBV3-1 and J usage is TRBJ2-1; 10 bases align to TRBD1. Trimming removed 2 bases from V and 8 bases from J; junction bases left unmatched: 6. Germline-derived CDR1 and CDR2 are LGHDT and YNNKEL (reference sequence). The CDR3 runs to 15 residues.

V usage is TRBV11-2 and J usage is TRBJ2-2, with unresolved D. With 2 bases removed from V and 5 bases from J, the gap between germline ends came to 9 bases. In germline, CDR1 is SGHAT, CDR2 FQNNGV. The CDR3 totals 14 residues. The CDR3, as DNA: TGTGCCAGCAGCTTACTGGGATTAACCGGGGAGCTGTTTTTT. Its protein is CASSLLGLTGELFF.

This clonotype appeared many times. This rearrangement joins TRBV12-3 or TRBV12-4 to TRBJ2-7, with a weak D call TRBD1 (6 bases). Trimming stripped 3 bases from V and 3 bases from J, with 12 bases between. CDR3 length equals 14 residues. The CDR3 loop is CASSLMGHNYEQYF. CDR3 DNA: TGTGCCAGCAGTTTGATGGGACACAACTACGAGCAGTACTTC.

This clonotype was picked up many times. The chain uses TRBV7-2 and TRBJ1-3; D unclear. Germline CDR1 reads SGHTA; CDR2 reads FQGNSA. Trimming stripped 3 bases from V and 3 bases from J, with 9 bases between. The CDR3 is 14 amino acids. CDR3 protein: CASSLGGIGNTIYF. CDR3 bases: TGTGCCAGCAGCTTGGGAGGGATTGGAAACACCATATATTTT.

There are many counts of this clonotype. The chain employs TRBV12-3 or TRBV12-4 and TRBJ1-5, with 11 bases that match TRBD1. The CDR3 runs 15 residues. V lost 6 bases and J lost 5; bases outside the gene matches: 6. CDR3 sequence: CASSPGQGAHQPQHF. In DNA form, the CDR3 reads TGTGCCAGCAGCCCCGGACAGGGGGCCCATCAGCCCCAGCATTTT.

This clonotype occurred many times. This chain connects TRBV20-1 to TRBJ2-7; D gene unclear. Germline V gene sequence: CDR1 DFQATT, CDR2 SNEGSKA (reference sequence). This CDR3 spans 14 amino acids. With 0 bases removed from V and 6 bases from J, the gap between germline ends came to 15 bases. CDR3 residues: CSARDPALIGEQYF. The CDR3 region has the DNA TGCAGTGCTAGAGATCCAGCCCTCATCGGCGAGCAGTACTTC.

The rearrangement uses TRBV14 and TRBJ2-3; D not resolved. The CDR3 runs to 15 residues. V dropped 3 bases and J dropped 5 bases, with 15 bases sitting between them. CDR1 is SGHDN, CDR2 FVKESK, per germline. For the CDR3, the DNA is TGTGCCAGCAGCCACCAGGAAGAGGTTCGAGATACGCAGTATTTT. This encodes CASSHQEEVRDTQYF.

In this sample, this clonotype turned up many times. The V gene is TRBV9, the J gene TRBJ2-1; D unresolved. V shed 3 bases and J shed 4 bases, with 17 bases lying between them. CDR3 length equals 16 residues. Germline assignment: CDR1 SGDLS and CDR2 YYNGEE. Here the CDR3 reads CASSDQLMAGYNEQFF. The CDR3 DNA sequence: TGTGCCAGCAGCGACCAACTTATGGCTGGTTACAATGAGCAGTTCTTC.

The chain recombines TRBV6-2 or TRBV6-3 with TRBJ2-7; 8 bases align to TRBD1. V lost 5 bases to trimming and J lost 0 bases; unmatched junction nucleotides: 9. Per germline, CDR1 MNHEY and CDR2 SVGEGT. The CDR3 totals 16 residues. The CDR3 sequence: CASSRAGTGTSYEQYF. For the CDR3, the DNA is TGTGCCAGCAGTCGCGCCGGGACAGGAACCTCCTACGAGCAGTACTTC.

The sample holds many counts of this clonotype. The chain combines TRBV5-6 with TRBJ2-3, with D perhaps matching TRBD2 (6 bases). This CDR3 region has 13 residues. V was clipped by 3 bases and J by 5 bases, with 10 bases between them. CDR1 is SGHDT and CDR2 is YYEEEE in the germline V gene. The DNA for the CDR3 is TGTGCCAGCAGCTGGGGCGGGGTAGATACGCAGTATTTT. Its protein is CASSWGGVDTQYF.

This clonotype was recorded at least ten times. This chain uses TRBV6-2 or TRBV6-3 with TRBJ2-2, with D tentatively TRBD1 (6 bases). CDR3 length: 15 residues. CDR1 MNHEY and CDR2 SVGEGT come from the germline V gene. Trimming cost V 2 bases and J 7 bases, with 14 bases left between them. The CDR3: CASSYLPGGGGELFF. DNA for the CDR3: TGTGCCAGCAGTTACCTACCTGGGGGCGGCGGGGAGCTGTTTTTT.

The chain's CDR3 is CASSEGVASYEQYF. In nucleotides, the CDR3 is TGTGCCAGCAGTGAAGGGGTAGCGTCCTACGAGCAGTACTTC. The chain links TRBV6-1 to TRBJ2-7; a possible D gene is TRBD2 (5 bases). The CDR3 extends over 14 amino acids. Per the germline V gene, CDR1 is MNHNS and CDR2 is SASEGT. The germline V and J ends were trimmed by 1 base and 1 base, with 8 bases remaining between them.

There are many counts of this clonotype. V usage is TRBV28 and J usage is TRBJ2-5; 12 bases are shared with TRBD2. V was pared by 5 bases and J by 5 bases, with 0 bases of the junction left unmatched. Germline CDR1 MDHEN, CDR2 SYDVKM. The CDR3 sequence is 13 residues long. For the CDR3, the DNA is TGTGCCAGCAGTACTAGCGGGAGGGAGACCCAGTACTTC. It is translated as CASSTSGRETQYF.

This clonotype was recorded many times. The chain combines TRBV5-1 with TRBJ1-1, with D tentatively TRBD1 (5 bases). Per the germline V gene, CDR1 is SGHRS and CDR2 is YFSETQ. This CDR3 is built from 14 residues. V was shortened by 4 bases and J by 4 bases, with 14 bases between the two germline ends. CDR3: CASSAAGMITEAFF. CDR3 DNA sequence: TGCGCCAGCAGCGCGGCAGGGATGATCACTGAAGCTTTCTTT.

There are many counts of this clonotype. The chain combines TRBV24-1 with TRBJ1-4; D unresolved. V lost 4 bases and J lost 1, with 15 bases in between. The CDR3 totals 17 residues. CDR1 KGHDR and CDR2 SFDVKD come from the germline V gene. CDR3 in amino acids: CATSEPPSAGTNEKLFF. CDR3 DNA sequence: TGTGCCACCAGTGAGCCCCCTAGTGCGGGAACTAATGAAAAACTGTTTTTT.

This clonotype was observed many times. The chain uses TRBV11-2 and TRBJ2-5; a possible D gene is TRBD2 (6 bases). Trimming removed 5 bases from V and 0 bases from J, with 16 bases in between. CDR3 length: 16 amino acids. Germline CDR1 is SGHAT and CDR2 is FQNNGV. This chain's CDR3 is CASSPRRATYQETQYF. The CDR3 DNA reads as TGTGCCAGCAGCCCCCGGAGGGCAACCTACCAAGAGACCCAGTACTTC. The full variable domain, in which reference TRBV11-2 and TRBJ2-5 provide the parts outside the CDR3, is EAGVAQSPRYKIIEKRQSVAFWCNPISGHATLYWYQQILGQGPKLLIQFQNNGVVDDSQLPKDRFSAERLKGVDSTLKIQPAKLEDSAVYLCASSPRRATYQETQYFGPGTRLLVL.

The sample holds many counts of this clonotype. The J gene is TRBJ1-5, the V gene TRBV5-1; perhaps TRBD1 as D (5 bases). Trimming removed 8 bases at V and 10 bases at J, with 16 bases between. The length of the CDR3 is 12 residues. CDR1 is SGHRS, CDR2 YFSETQ, per germline. For the CDR3, the DNA is TGCGCCAGTCGGCCTCGGGACGATCCCCAGCATTTT. Residues: CASRPRDDPQHF. Drawing the rest from reference TRBV5-1 and TRBJ1-5, the complete variable domain is KAGVTQTPRYLIKTRGQQVTLSCSPISGHRSVSWYQQTPGQGLQFLFEYFSETQRNKGNFPGRFSGRQFSNSRSEMNVSTLELGDSALYLCASRPRDDPQHFGDGTRLSIL.

The V and J genes are TRBV15 and TRBJ2-3; TRBD2 matches 7 bases. Germline V gene lookup returns CDR1 LNHNV and CDR2 YYDKDF (reference sequence). The junction had 10 bases not matched to a gene; V was cut back by 8 bases and J by 5 bases. The CDR3 spans 14 residues. The CDR3 reads CATSPAGEGDTQYF. DNA for the CDR3: TGTGCCACCTCCCCCGCCGGGGAGGGAGATACGCAGTATTTT.

Many counts were recorded for this clonotype. The rearrangement links TRBV4-2 to TRBJ1-1; a possible D gene is TRBD1 (5 bases). The CDR3 consists of 14 residues. V lost 1 base to trimming and J lost 3 bases, with 9 bases between them. Germline V lookup: CDR1 LGHNA, CDR2 YNFKEQ. CDR3 loop: CASSQGGYYTEAFF. The CDR3 region has the DNA TGTGCCAGCAGCCAAGGGGGGTACTACACTGAAGCTTTCTTT.

The sample holds many counts of this clonotype. This chain links TRBV3-1 with TRBJ2-5, with 8 bases matching TRBD1. Trimming took 1 base from V and 7 from J; bases not matched to a gene: 5. CDR3 length: 14 amino acids. Germline-derived CDR1 and CDR2 are LGHDT and YNNKEL (reference sequence). In DNA form, the CDR3 reads TGTGCCAGCAGCCAAGCGACAGGGGTGGGGACCCAGTACTTC. It yields the protein CASSQATGVGTQYF.

This clonotype was observed many times. The chain couples TRBV21-1 to TRBJ2-7; whether TRBD1, the table's D call, matches the DNA was not checked. TRBV21-1 is a listed pseudogene. The CDR3 has 15 residues. This CDR3 reads CASSNQGGSSYEQYF. In nucleotides, the CDR3 is TGTGCCAGCAGCAATCAGGGGGGATCGTCCTACGAGCAGTACTTC.

This clonotype is medium-sized. The rearrangement uses TRBV28 and TRBJ2-7; D gene ambiguous. CDR3 length equals 12 residues. The ends were cut back, 5 bases at V and 5 bases at J, with 10 bases in the middle. CDR1 and CDR2 from the germline V gene are MDHEN and SYDVKM. The CDR3: CASSPDIHEQYF. As DNA, the CDR3 is TGTGCCAGCAGTCCGGATATCCACGAGCAGTACTTC.

The chain links TRBV5-5 to TRBJ1-2; maybe TRBD1 (6 bases). CDR3 length equals 13 residues. Germline loops: CDR1 SGHKS, CDR2 YYEKEE (reference sequence). The ends were cut back, 4 bases at V and 8 bases at J, with 15 bases in the middle. In DNA form, the CDR3 reads TGTGCCAGCAGCGGGGGCCCCTCCGAGGGCTACACCTTC. Amino acid sequence: CASSGGPSEGYTF.